The 3 T cell receptor beta chains listed next were all sequenced from one sample in a study of T cell repertoires in cytomegalovirus infection. TCRdb ran MiXCR on the reads and lists one entry per CDR3 protein. Seen here are about 71,000 distinct CDR3 sequences, roughly 22% observed once, and the top ten hold about 72%. These TCRs are of unknown antigen specificity. Sequencing was performed on CD8+ T cells from cultured PBMCs, taken from culture after CMV antigen stimulation. These receptors were obtained from a human donor in good health (CMV status not recorded). Some clones in this sample may be carry-over from other donors' samples.

This clonotype has ten or more counts. V usage is TRBV7-2 and J usage is TRBJ2-7; 10 bases match TRBD2. Germline-derived CDR1 and CDR2 are SGHTA and FQGNSA. The CDR3 spans 15 residues. J gave up 0 bases and V 6 bases, and 5 bases lay outside the gene matches. For the CDR3, the DNA is TGTGCCAGCAGTCCTGCTAGCGGGGGCTCCTACGAGCAGTACTTC. It is translated as CASSPASGGSYEQYF.

This clonotype was seen ten or more times. The V call is TRBV19, the J call TRBJ2-7, with 8 positions matching TRBD2. This CDR3 is 17 amino acids long. Losses at the gene ends were 4 bases for V and 2 bases for J; bases not matched to a gene: 13. Germline V gene data show CDR1 as LNHDA and CDR2 as SQIVND (reference sequence). CDR3 sequence: CASSREIQTGLAYEQYF. The CDR3 DNA is TGTGCCAGTAGTAGGGAGATACAAACGGGACTAGCCTACGAGCAGTACTTC.

This chain connects TRBV3-1 to TRBJ1-5, with 9 bases fitting TRBD1. CDR1 and CDR2 from the germline V gene are LGHDT and YNNKEL (reference sequence). Germline trimming cut 1 base from V and 4 bases from J; bases unmatched to any gene: 5. This CDR3 region has 16 residues. This CDR3 is CASSQGGTGFNQPQHF. The CDR3 DNA reads TGTGCCAGCAGCCAAGGTGGGACAGGGTTTAATCAGCCCCAGCATTTT.